The 5 T cell receptor beta chains listed next were all sequenced from one sample in a study of Graves' ophthalmopathy and Graves' hyperthyroidism. Amplification targeted the TCR beta CDR3 regions, with RNA transcripts as the source material. Amplification began with first-round RT-PCR using HTBI primers, then second-round multiplex PCR was performed. A single record per CDR3 protein comes from TCRdb applying MiXCR to the multiplex PCR reads. This table holds about 480,000 distinct CDR3 sequences, roughly an eighth found once. Source material: blood. The receptor set was obtained from a woman under 40 with Graves' ophthalmopathy.

As concerns this clonotype: In this CDR3 the conserved last residue, phenylalanine or tryptophan, is missing, so a read error is likely. The rearrangement joins TRBV2 to TRBJ1-1; D is undetermined. The CDR3 is 14 amino acids. The germline V and J ends were trimmed by 4 bases and 6 bases, with 15 bases remaining between them. Germline V gene sequence: CDR1 SNHLY, CDR2 FYNNEI. The CDR3, as DNA: TGTGCCAGCAGTGTCGGCCCGCGTGACGCTGAAGCTTTCTAT. Its protein is CASSVGPRDAEAFY.

This clonotype has more than one count but fewer than ten. The V gene is TRBV27, the J gene TRBJ1-6, with unresolved D. The CDR3 is made up of 13 amino acids. V was trimmed by 0 bases and J by 10 bases, leaving 7 bases between them. Per the germline V gene, CDR1 is MNHEY and CDR2 is SMNVEV (reference sequence). In nucleotides, the CDR3 is TGTGCCAGCAGTTTATCCGGAAAGTCACCCCTCCACTTT. Translating gives CASSLSGKSPLHF.

This clonotype was picked up many times. The chain carries TRBV28 and TRBJ2-7; 8 nucleotides match TRBD2. Germline trimming cut 3 bases from V and 7 bases from J; bases unmatched to any gene: 14. The CDR3 totals 16 residues. Per germline, CDR1 MDHEN and CDR2 SYDVKM. The CDR3 DNA sequence: TGTGCCAGCAGTTTCTCCGCGACGGGACTAGGGTTTGAGCAGTACTTC. Amino acid sequence: CASSFSATGLGFEQYF.

This clonotype has ten or more counts. The CDR3 DNA sequence: TGTGCCAGCAGCCAAGACATCGGTAACTATGGCTACACCTTC. This encodes CASSQDIGNYGYTF. The chain combines TRBV4-2 with TRBJ1-2; D is undetermined. V was trimmed by 0 bases and J by 1 base, leaving 6 bases between them. CDR1 and CDR2 (germline): LGHNA, YNFKEQ. The length of the CDR3 is 14 residues.

This clonotype occurred many times. The J gene is TRBJ2-7, the V gene TRBV7-9, with 7 bases fitting TRBD1. This CDR3 has 12 residues. The trim removed 5 bases at V and 5 bases at J, leaving 3 bases unmatched. Per the germline V gene, CDR1 is SEHNR and CDR2 is FQNEAQ (reference sequence). The CDR3 region is CASSPDRDEQYF. CDR3 nucleotides: TGTGCCAGCAGCCCCGACAGGGACGAGCAGTACTTC.